Presented here are 30 T cell receptor beta chains from one specimen sequenced in a study of shared clonotypes between healthy human individuals (dated by TCRdb to about 2020). Libraries were prepared through the immunoSEQ multiplex PCR assay. What TCRdb holds here is the immuneACCESS table cut down to in-frame rearrangements. Part of the clones is not present; checked against another copy, under half of the missing clones reflect an unresolved V gene, and the others are unexplained. For this sample the table gives approximately 530,000 clones, of which 90% to 96% were detected only once. Approximately 0.06% of the sample comes from the top ten. Material: naive CD4+ T cells sorted from blood. The cell subset or site label of this sample denotes: CD45RA+ positively selected. The receptors derive from a woman younger than 45 in good health.

The rearrangement uses TRBV28 and TRBJ2-1; 9 nucleotides agree with TRBD2. Trimming cost V 2 bases and J 4 bases; bases outside gene matches: 3. This CDR3 contains 15 residues. Per the germline V gene, CDR1 is MDHEN and CDR2 is SYDVKM. The CDR3 coding sequence is TGTGCCAGCAGTTTAACTAGCGGGCGGTACAATGAGCAGTTCTTC. It specifies CASSLTSGRYNEQFF.

This rearrangement joins TRBV18 to TRBJ1-5, with a tentative D call TRBD1 (5 bases). The CDR3 extends over 17 amino acids. V shed 4 bases and J shed 1 base, with 17 bases lying between them. CDR1 and CDR2 from the germline V gene are KGHSH and LQKENI. The CDR3 loop is CASSLTTGGLSNQPQHF. The CDR3 DNA reads TGTGCCAGCTCACTAACCACAGGCGGATTGAGCAATCAGCCCCAGCATTTT.

The genes are TRBV21-1 and TRBJ2-7; the D segment call TRBD1 is taken from the table without a DNA check. TRBV21-1 is classified as a pseudogene. This CDR3 contains 14 residues. The CDR3 region is CASLGGQTSYEQYF. The DNA for the CDR3 is TGTGCCAGCCTGGGGGGACAGACCTCCTACGAGCAGTACTTC.

The chain recombines TRBV5-1 with TRBJ2-3; perhaps TRBD2 as D (5 bases). V lost 4 bases and J 1 base, leaving 19 bases between the germline ends. The CDR3 totals 17 residues. CDR1 SGHRS and CDR2 YFSETQ come from the germline V gene. For the CDR3, the DNA is TGCGCCAGCAGCATCCCTCGCCAAGCCGGGGGCACAGATACGCAGTATTTT. Translation gives CASSIPRQAGGTDTQYF. The full variable domain, rest sourced from reference TRBV5-1 and TRBJ2-3, is KAGVTQTPRYLIKTRGQQVTLSCSPISGHRSVSWYQQTPGQGLQFLFEYFSETQRNKGNFPGRFSGRQFSNSRSEMNVSTLELGDSALYLCASSIPRQAGGTDTQYFGPGTRLTVL.

The chain links TRBV4-1 to TRBJ1-6, with D tentatively TRBD1 (5 bases). The CDR3 covers 17 residues. Per the germline V gene, CDR1 is MGHRA and CDR2 is YSYEKL. V was cut by 1 base and J by 4 bases, with 14 bases left in between. The CDR3 is CASSQGFAAGYNSPLHF. The CDR3 DNA reads as TGCGCCAGCAGCCAAGGTTTCGCGGCAGGGTATAATTCACCCCTCCACTTT.

The chain couples TRBV10-3 to TRBJ2-5; D unclear. CDR1 and CDR2 (germline): ENHRY, SYGVKD. V was clipped by 6 bases and J by 1 base, with 12 bases between them. The CDR3 consists of 14 residues. The CDR3 DNA reads as TGTGCCATCAGGGATTCTCTCTCCCAAGAGACCCAGTACTTC. Translated, it gives CAIRDSLSQETQYF.

The rearrangement joins TRBV5-1 to TRBJ1-2, with TRBD1 identical over 7 bases. The V gene's germline CDR1 is SGHRS and CDR2 YFSETQ. CDR3 size: 15 residues. J gave up 6 bases and V 2 bases, and 10 bases lay outside the gene matches. The CDR3 region is CASSFGAGQPDGYTF. CDR3 DNA: TGCGCCAGCAGCTTTGGGGCGGGACAGCCGGATGGCTACACCTTC.

The chain couples TRBV6-5 to TRBJ1-3; D is possibly TRBD1 (5 bases). The CDR3 consists of 15 residues. The germline V gene encodes CDR1 MNHEY and CDR2 SVGAGI. The ends were cut back, 2 bases at V and 4 bases at J, with 12 bases in the middle. The CDR3 region has the DNA TGTGCCAGCAGTTACCATCAGGGAGCAGGAAACACCATATATTTT. Translated: CASSYHQGAGNTIYF.

V gene TRBV28 combines with J gene TRBJ1-2; 7 positions agree with TRBD1. The CDR3 has 15 residues. The V and J ends lost 2 bases and 5 bases, in that order; junction bases with no gene match: 8. Per germline, CDR1 MDHEN and CDR2 SYDVKM. The CDR3 sequence: CASSLTGTASYGYTF. CDR3 DNA: TGTGCCAGCAGTTTAACGGGGACAGCCTCATATGGCTACACCTTC.

The J gene is TRBJ1-1, the V gene TRBV12-5; D is unresolved. The CDR3 runs 16 residues. Trimming stripped 6 bases from V and 1 base from J, with 18 bases between. The germline CDR1 and CDR2 sequences are LGHNT and FRNRAP. Here the CDR3 reads CASGSVSGERNTEAFF. CDR3 DNA sequence: TGTGCTAGTGGAAGCGTGAGTGGGGAAAGGAACACTGAAGCTTTCTTT.

This sequence joins TRBV28 and TRBJ1-2, with D possibly TRBD1 on 5 matching bases. V was shortened by 3 bases and J by 4 bases, with 9 bases between the two germline ends. The CDR3 length is 13 residues. CDR1 and CDR2 (germline): MDHEN, SYDVKM. Here the CDR3 reads CASSFGGIYGYTF. The CDR3 DNA reads as TGTGCCAGCAGTTTTGGGGGAATCTATGGCTACACCTTC.

This clone was recorded only once. The chain couples TRBV29-1 to TRBJ2-7; D uncertain. Trimming removed 3 bases at V and 5 bases at J, with 11 bases between. The CDR3 is made up of 12 amino acids. Germline V lookup: CDR1 SQVTM, CDR2 ANQGSEA. In nucleotides, the CDR3 is TGCAGCGTTGAGACCCAAAGCCACGAGCAGTACTTC. It yields the protein CSVETQSHEQYF.

V and J are TRBV27 and TRBJ2-7; no reliable D call. The germline V gene has CDR1 MNHEY and CDR2 SMNVEV (reference sequence). This CDR3 has 12 residues. The V and J ends lost 5 bases and 6 bases respectively, with 11 bases between them. The chain's CDR3 is CASSPNGVEQYF. CDR3 nucleotide sequence: TGTGCCAGCAGTCCGAATGGGGTCGAGCAGTACTTC.

V is TRBV28 and J is TRBJ1-5; D gene ambiguous. There are 12 residues in the CDR3. Trimming stripped 6 bases from V and 5 bases from J, with 8 bases between. Germline CDR1 reads MDHEN; CDR2 reads SYDVKM. This CDR3 reads CASRRRYQPQHF. As DNA, the CDR3 is TGTGCCAGCAGGAGACGATATCAGCCCCAGCATTTT.

This sequence joins TRBV27 and TRBJ2-1; 16 bases map to TRBD2. The CDR3 length is 16 residues. The V and J ends lost 6 bases and 8 bases, in that order; junction bases with no gene match: 7. From germline, CDR1 is MNHEY and CDR2 SMNVEV (reference sequence). CDR3 amino acids: CASSPGLAGGPYEQFF. In DNA form, the CDR3 reads TGTGCCAGCAGCCCGGGACTAGCGGGAGGGCCGTATGAGCAGTTCTTC.

This sequence joins TRBV6-5 and TRBJ1-1; D might be TRBD1 (5 bases). V lost 2 bases to trimming and J lost 5 bases, with 15 bases between them. The germline CDR1 and CDR2 sequences are MNHEY and SVGAGI. The CDR3 spans 15 residues. The CDR3 sequence: CASSYRAGSGTEAFF. The CDR3 region has the DNA TGTGCCAGCAGTTACCGAGCAGGGTCAGGGACTGAAGCTTTCTTT.

This rearrangement joins TRBV6-1 to TRBJ1-5; the match to TRBD1 covers 7 bases. V lost 5 bases and J lost 3; bases outside the gene matches: 7. The CDR3 contains 15 residues. CDR1 and CDR2 (germline): MNHNS, SASEGT. CDR3 protein: CASSRDRKFNQPQHF. CDR3 bases: TGTGCCAGCAGTAGGGACAGAAAGTTCAATCAGCCCCAGCATTTT.

This sequence joins TRBV6-1 and TRBJ2-1, with TRBD2 as a possible D gene (6 bases). Trimming removed 4 bases from V and 1 base from J, with 17 bases in between. The CDR3 length is 17 residues. Germline values: CDR1 MNHNS, CDR2 SASEGT. The CDR3 DNA sequence: TGTGCCAGCAGTGGAGGGACTTTGGAGGGGTCCTACAATGAGCAGTTCTTC. This codes for CASSGGTLEGSYNEQFF.

CDR3 bases: TGTGCCAGCAGTATGGGGGGCAGTGATGCCTACGAGCAGTACTTC. Amino acid sequence: CASSMGGSDAYEQYF. The rearrangement links TRBV28 to TRBJ2-7; D is possibly TRBD1 or TRBD2 (6 bases each). V was trimmed by 5 bases and J by 2 bases, leaving 16 bases between them. Germline CDR1 is MDHEN and CDR2 is SYDVKM. The CDR3 extends over 15 amino acids.

The chain uses TRBV6-6 and TRBJ2-7; D unclear. This CDR3 is built from 13 residues. Trimming cost V 5 bases and J 5 bases, with 13 bases left between them. Germline CDR1 is MNHNY and CDR2 is SVGAGI (reference sequence). The CDR3 DNA reads as TGTGCCAGCAGTCTAGACCGGGTCGACGAGCAGTACTTC. It encodes CASSLDRVDEQYF.

The gene calls are TRBV4-1 and TRBJ2-3; 9 bases agree with TRBD2. Looked up from germline, CDR1 is MGHRA and CDR2 is YSYEKL. V trimming: 1 base; J trimming: 0 bases; junction bases outside the gene matches: 14. CDR3 length equals 20 residues. The CDR3 is CASSQARRGSGSTSTDTQYF. In nucleotides, the CDR3 is TGCGCCAGCAGCCAAGCCCGGAGAGGTAGCGGGAGCACTAGCACAGATACGCAGTATTTT.

V and J are TRBV15 and TRBJ2-7; 9 bases agree with TRBD1. The CDR3 length is 17 residues. The J segment lost 4 bases and the V segment lost 2 bases, leaving 12 bases of the junction unmatched. In germline, CDR1 is LNHNV, CDR2 YYDKDF (reference sequence). CDR3 amino acids: CATSRTHVWTGVYEQYF. The DNA for the CDR3 is TGTGCCACCAGCAGAACACACGTCTGGACAGGGGTGTACGAGCAGTACTTC.

This chain connects TRBV6-1 to TRBJ2-7; no firm D call. Germline CDR1 and CDR2: MNHNS and SASEGT. Trimming shortened V by 3 bases and J by 0 bases, and 12 bases separated the two germline ends. This CDR3 is 15 amino acids long. In DNA form, the CDR3 reads TGTGCCAGCAGTGACGCAGTCGCGAGCTCCTACGAGCAGTACTTC. Its protein product is CASSDAVASSYEQYF.

The chain employs TRBV25-1 and TRBJ2-2; 10 nucleotides match TRBD1. The CDR3 loop spans 14 amino acids. Germline assignment: CDR1 MGHDK and CDR2 SYGVNS. V was clipped by 9 bases and J by 5 bases; unmatched bases: 6. As DNA, the CDR3 is TGTGCCAGTAAAGGGACAGGGGAGACCGGGGAGCTGTTTTTT. Protein: CASKGTGETGELFF.

The CDR3: CASSQGQGAVYEQYF. The CDR3 bases are TGTGCCAGCAGCCAGGGACAGGGGGCTGTCTACGAGCAGTACTTC. The rearrangement uses TRBV13 and TRBJ2-7; 12 bases are shared with TRBD1. CDR3 size: 15 residues. The germline CDR1 and CDR2 sequences are PRHDT and FYEKMQ (reference sequence). J gave up 3 bases and V 5 bases, and 5 bases lay outside the gene matches. Full variable domain (missing parts from reference TRBV13 and TRBJ2-7): AAGVIQSPRHLIKEKRETATLKCYPIPRHDTVYWYQQGPGQDPQFLISFYEKMQSDKGSIPDRFSAQQFSDYHSELNMSSLELGDSALYFCASSQGQGAVYEQYFGPGTRLTVT.

The chain combines TRBV7-8 with TRBJ1-2; a weak D match, TRBD1 (6 bases). Germline CDR1 and CDR2: SGHVS and FQNEAQ. Trimming left V 4 bases short and J 2 bases short, with 8 bases between. This CDR3 region has 13 residues. CDR3 DNA: TGTGCCAGCAGCTCCGGGACAAACTATGGCTACACCTTC. Residues: CASSSGTNYGYTF.

This clone is a singleton in its sample. The chain is built from TRBV7-2 and TRBJ2-3; TRBD2 is a possible D gene (5 bases). The CDR3 contains 15 residues. Germline CDR1 reads SGHTA; CDR2 reads FQGNSA. Between the trimmed V and J ends, which lost 0 bases and 3 bases, there was a span of 10 bases. The CDR3 loop reads CASSLAGVGTDTQYF. CDR3 sequence (DNA): TGTGCCAGCAGCTTAGCGGGAGTGGGTACAGATACGCAGTATTTT.

The rearrangement uses TRBV5-1 and TRBJ1-1, with 9 positions matching TRBD1. CDR1 is SGHRS, CDR2 YFSETQ, per germline. The ends lost 4 bases at V and 7 bases at J; junction bases unmatched: 5. The length of the CDR3 is 13 residues. CDR3: CASSAQGAFEAFF. DNA of the CDR3: TGCGCCAGCAGCGCACAGGGGGCGTTTGAAGCTTTCTTT.

CDR3 bases: TGCAGCGTCGGCCCCGGGAGGAGCTCCTACAATGAGCAGTTCTTC. Amino acid sequence: CSVGPGRSSYNEQFF. The chain recombines TRBV29-1 with TRBJ2-1, with TRBD2 matching 7 bases. After removal of 6 bases from V and 0 bases from J, the junction contained 8 bases not matched to a gene. Germline CDR1 reads SQVTM; CDR2 reads ANQGSEA. CDR3 length: 15 residues.

This sequence joins TRBV5-4 and TRBJ1-1, with D perhaps matching TRBD1 (6 bases). This CDR3 region has 15 residues. Germline loops: CDR1 SGHNT, CDR2 YYREEE (reference sequence). Trimming stripped 3 bases from V and 1 base from J, with 13 bases between. In nucleotides, the CDR3 is TGTGCCAGCAGCTCAGCTCCGGGACAGAACACTGAAGCTTTCTTT. This codes for CASSSAPGQNTEAFF.